The 13 T cell receptor beta chains below were found in one sample sequenced in a study of OX40 agonist ivuxolimab in advanced cancers. TCRdb keeps only in-frame clones here, not all; method: immunoSEQ multiplex PCR. The sample carries tens of thousands of clones, about 85% recorded once. This material consisted of CD4+ or CD8+ T cells sorted from blood, taken in a trial of the OX40 agonist ivuxolimab. The receptors here all came from an adult with an advanced solid tumor such as melanoma, head and neck, liver or kidney cancer.

This chain uses TRBV6-5 with TRBJ2-2; D possibly matches TRBD1 or TRBD2 (5 bases each). Trimming shortened V by 0 bases and J by 7 bases, and 15 bases separated the two germline ends. CDR1 and CDR2 from the germline V gene are MNHEY and SVGAGI. This CDR3 is 16 amino acids long. The CDR3 reads CASSYSLTGAGGELFF. Here the CDR3 DNA reads TGTGCCAGCAGTTACTCGCTTACCGGGGCGGGCGGGGAGCTGTTTTTT.

The genes are TRBV29-1 and TRBJ1-1; 8 nucleotides agree with TRBD1. The V gene end was trimmed by 1 base and the J gene end by 0 bases; junction bases not matched to a gene: 4. The CDR3 totals 15 residues. Germline V lookup: CDR1 SQVTM, CDR2 ANQGSEA. CDR3 region: CSVEGDRPMNTEAFF. The DNA for the CDR3 is TGCAGCGTTGAAGGGGACAGGCCGATGAACACTGAAGCTTTCTTT.

The V call is TRBV15, the J call TRBJ1-2; weak D call: TRBD1 (5 bases). This CDR3 has 15 residues. Trimming cost V 2 bases and J 3 bases, with 13 bases left between them. Germline V gene sequence: CDR1 LNHNV, CDR2 YYDKDF (reference sequence). DNA of the CDR3: TGTGCCACCAGCAGACGCCAGGGAGCATACTATGGCTACACCTTC. It codes for CATSRRQGAYYGYTF.

V gene TRBV27 combines with J gene TRBJ2-7; 13 bases fit TRBD2. The V and J ends lost 5 bases and 5 bases, in that order; junction bases with no gene match: 6. The CDR3 is 15 residues long. Germline loops: CDR1 MNHEY, CDR2 SMNVEV (reference sequence). CDR3 loop: CASSLGTSGTNEQYF. Here the CDR3 DNA reads TGTGCCAGCAGTCTCGGGACTAGCGGGACTAACGAGCAGTACTTC.

The genes are TRBV27 and TRBJ1-1, with 7 positions matching TRBD1. The germline V gene encodes CDR1 MNHEY and CDR2 SMNVEV (reference sequence). The CDR3 has 13 residues. V dropped 3 bases and J dropped 9; count of bases not matched to a gene: 7. In nucleotides, the CDR3 is TGTGCCAGCAGTTTGACAGGGATTCGGCAAGCTTTCTTT. Amino acids: CASSLTGIRQAFF.

V is TRBV6-5 and J is TRBJ1-6; D ambiguous. Looked up from germline, CDR1 is MNHEY and CDR2 is SVGAGI. The CDR3 loop spans 14 amino acids. The V end lost 6 bases, the J end lost 0 bases, and 6 bases lay between the germline ends. Here the CDR3 DNA reads TGTGCCAGCAGCCAGAGCTCCTATAATTCACCCCTCCACTTT. Translated: CASSQSSYNSPLHF.

The J gene is TRBJ1-4, the V gene TRBV7-9, with a possible D match to TRBD1 (5 bases). The CDR3 extends over 12 amino acids. Trimming left V 2 bases short and J 12 bases short, with 10 bases between. Per the germline V gene, CDR1 is SEHNR and CDR2 is FQNEAQ (reference sequence). CDR3 in DNA: TGTGCCAGCAGCTTATTGATGACAGAACTGTTTTTT. Translation gives CASSLLMTELFF.

This clone is judged medium-sized. The J gene is TRBJ2-7, the V gene TRBV7-8; perhaps D is TRBD1 or TRBD2 (5 bases each). The germline gives CDR1 SGHVS, CDR2 FQNEAQ. The CDR3 totals 19 residues. The V and J ends lost 1 base and 4 bases respectively, with 26 bases between them. The CDR3 region is CASSLGLGTLTLGPYEQYF. Written as DNA, the CDR3 is TGTGCCAGCAGCTTAGGGTTAGGGACCCTCACCTTGGGGCCATACGAGCAGTACTTC.

V gene TRBV10-2 combines with J gene TRBJ1-4; D unclear. CDR3 length equals 12 residues. Germline loops: CDR1 WSHSY, CDR2 SAAADI. V lost 4 bases and J lost 10, with 10 bases in between. The CDR3 sequence: CASSGSPPKLFF. The CDR3 DNA reads as TGCGCCAGCAGTGGGAGTCCCCCAAAACTGTTTTTT.

V and J are TRBV30 and TRBJ2-3; D is uncertain. The CDR3 is made up of 13 amino acids. From germline, CDR1 is GTSNPN and CDR2 SVGIG (reference sequence). V dropped 0 bases and J dropped 2 bases, with 6 bases sitting between them. CDR3 region: CAWSVVLTDTQYF. The CDR3 DNA reads TGTGCCTGGAGTGTAGTTCTCACAGATACGCAGTATTTT.

V gene TRBV7-2 combines with J gene TRBJ2-7; D unclear. V was pared by 4 bases and J by 5 bases, with 6 bases between. Germline values: CDR1 SGHTA, CDR2 FQGNSA. The CDR3 consists of 11 residues. CDR3 loop: CASSYGNEQYF. As DNA, the CDR3 is TGTGCCAGCAGCTACGGTAACGAGCAGTACTTC.

The chain links TRBV19 to TRBJ1-5, with D uncertain. V lost 1 base to trimming and J lost 6 bases, with 13 bases between them. This CDR3 contains 15 residues. Germline CDR1 is LNHDA and CDR2 is SQIVND (reference sequence). CDR3 DNA sequence: TGTGCCAGTAGTATAGGTCCAGGTATGGGTCAGCCCCAGCATTTT. Translation: CASSIGPGMGQPQHF.

The CDR3 is CASSLGQDEQYF. The CDR3 nucleotides read TGTGCCAGTAGTCTGGGACAGGACGAGCAGTACTTC. V usage is TRBV19 and J usage is TRBJ2-7, with 8 bases matching TRBD1. CDR1 is LNHDA and CDR2 is SQIVND in the germline V gene (reference sequence). The CDR3 sequence is 12 residues long. V trimming: 5 bases; J trimming: 5 bases; junction bases outside the gene matches: 2.